These T cell receptor beta chains were read from a single sample in a study of cytomegalovirus exposure and HLA in healthy donors. The protocol was immunoSEQ multiplex PCR, while the TCRdb copy is restricted to in-frame clones and leaves out a portion. The sample holds around 130,000 clones, more than 80% seen once. The sample taken for sequencing was PBMCs. Source of these receptors: a woman aged 30 to 39 in good health and CMV-seropositive. CDR3s include the opening cysteine and the closing phenylalanine or tryptophan. Fields, in order: clone size, V gene, J gene, D gene, CDR3 DNA, CDR3 protein. D genes are given only for firm matches. Where a row states a size, it is once, few, many or the class of an expanded clone; other rows omit it.

abundance: .; v_gene: TRBV21-1; j_gene: TRBJ2-5; d_gene: .; CDR3nt: TGTGCCAGCAGCAAAGAGGGACAGGACTACCTTCAAGAGACCCAGTACTTC; CDR3aa: CASSKEGQDYLQETQYF
abundance: .; v_gene: TRBV19; j_gene: TRBJ1-1; d_gene: TRBD1; CDR3nt: TGTGCCAGTAGTACGAGGACAGGGAACACTGAAGCTTTCTTT; CDR3aa: CASSTRTGNTEAFF
abundance: .; v_gene: TRBV5-6; j_gene: TRBJ2-7; d_gene: .; CDR3nt: TGTGCCAGCAGCTTGGAAGAGGGCGGGGTAGCGTGGAACGAGCAGTACTTC; CDR3aa: CASSLEEGGVAWNEQYF
abundance: .; v_gene: TRBV5-1; j_gene: TRBJ2-1; d_gene: TRBD2; CDR3nt: TGCGCCAGCAGCTTCGAGCGGGGGGTTCTTTACAATGAGCAGTTCTTC; CDR3aa: CASSFERGVLYNEQFF
abundance: .; v_gene: TRBV19; j_gene: TRBJ1-4; d_gene: TRBD1; CDR3nt: TGTGCCAGTAGTATATCGGGGACAGGGAGTGAAAAACTGTTTTTT; CDR3aa: CASSISGTGSEKLFF
abundance: .; v_gene: TRBV21-1; j_gene: TRBJ2-7; d_gene: .; CDR3nt: TGTGCCAGCCTGAGAAGCGAGCAGTACTTC; CDR3aa: CASLRSEQYF
abundance: .; v_gene: TRBV15; j_gene: TRBJ2-6; d_gene: .; CDR3nt: TGTGCCACCACCTCCTCTGGGGCCAACGTCCTGACTTTC; CDR3aa: CATTSSGANVLTF
abundance: once; v_gene: TRBV5-1; j_gene: TRBJ1-2; d_gene: .; CDR3nt: TGCGCCAGCAGCCCCGAGTCGGCTAACTATGGCTACACCTTC; CDR3aa: CASSPESANYGYTF
abundance: .; v_gene: TRBV6-4; j_gene: TRBJ2-1; d_gene: TRBD2; CDR3nt: TGTGCCAGCGCTACACTAGCGGGAGGTGGTGATGAGCAGTTCTTC; CDR3aa: CASATLAGGGDEQFF
abundance: .; v_gene: TRBV18; j_gene: TRBJ1-3; d_gene: .; CDR3nt: TGTGCCAGCTCACAAGAACAGGGTGCTGGAAACACCATATATTTT; CDR3aa: CASSQEQGAGNTIYF
abundance: few; v_gene: TRBV2; j_gene: TRBJ2-7; d_gene: TRBD2; CDR3nt: TGTGCCAGCAGAGCTAGCGGGGGGGCCGACGAGCAGTACTTC; CDR3aa: CASRASGGADEQYF
abundance: .; v_gene: TRBV15; j_gene: TRBJ2-1; d_gene: TRBD1; CDR3nt: TGTGCCACCAGCAGAACTACAGGGGCTCCCAACAATGAGCAGTTCTTC; CDR3aa: CATSRTTGAPNNEQFF
abundance: .; v_gene: TRBV27; j_gene: TRBJ2-1; d_gene: .; CDR3nt: TGTGCCAGCCGACATACAGAGAATGAGCAGTTCTTC; CDR3aa: CASRHTENEQFF
abundance: once; v_gene: TRBV30; j_gene: TRBJ1-3; d_gene: .; CDR3nt: TGTGCCTGGGGGACGGGGGAAACCATATATTTT; CDR3aa: CAWGTGETIYF
abundance: .; v_gene: TRBV6-6; j_gene: TRBJ2-1; d_gene: .; CDR3nt: TGTGCCAGCGGTTACACCCGGGGTGGTGAGCAGTTCTTC; CDR3aa: CASGYTRGGEQFF
abundance: once; v_gene: TRBV5-5; j_gene: TRBJ2-7; d_gene: TRBD2; CDR3nt: TGTGCCAGCAGCTTGGTGGGACTACCTATCTACGAGCAGTACTTC; CDR3aa: CASSLVGLPIYEQYF
abundance: .; v_gene: TRBV18; j_gene: TRBJ2-1; d_gene: .; CDR3nt: TGTGCCAGCTCCCCATTCTCAGGGGAAAATGAGCAGTTCTTC; CDR3aa: CASSPFSGENEQFF
abundance: .; v_gene: TRBV20-1; j_gene: TRBJ2-3; d_gene: TRBD2; CDR3nt: TGCAGGGCGGGGGGGAGAGATACGCAGTATTTT; CDR3aa: CRAGGRDTQYF
abundance: .; v_gene: TRBV5-1; j_gene: TRBJ2-7; d_gene: TRBD1; CDR3nt: TGCGCCAGCACCCAGGGACAGACTTCCTACGAGCAGTACTTC; CDR3aa: CASTQGQTSYEQYF
abundance: .; v_gene: TRBV18; j_gene: TRBJ1-1; d_gene: .; CDR3nt: TGTGCCAGCTCACCACCGCGGCAGGGGATTTCTTTCTTT; CDR3aa: CASSPPRQGISFF
abundance: .; v_gene: TRBV15; j_gene: TRBJ1-2; d_gene: .; CDR3nt: TGTGCCACCAGCGAGCCAGGGGTCTATGGCTACACCTTC; CDR3aa: CATSEPGVYGYTF
abundance: .; v_gene: TRBV21-1; j_gene: TRBJ2-2; d_gene: .; CDR3nt: TGTGCCAGCAGCCCTAAACCAGGGAAGGCCGGGGAGCTGTTTTTT; CDR3aa: CASSPKPGKAGELFF
abundance: .; v_gene: TRBV6-5; j_gene: TRBJ2-7; d_gene: TRBD1; CDR3nt: TGTGCCAGCAGTCAGGGACAGCGATACGAGCAGTACTTC; CDR3aa: CASSQGQRYEQYF